The present T cell receptor (beta chain) was sequenced within a study of blood T cell repertoires in COVID-19. The wider study: T cells, B-cell-depleted T cells, or PBMCs provided the cDNA or gDNA that served as material.

This CDR3 region has 13 residues. Germline CDR1 and CDR2: MNHEY and SVGAGI. Between the trimmed V and J ends, which lost 6 bases and 9 bases, there was a span of 15 bases. The data were produced by immunoSEQ multiplex PCR, yet TCRdb's version contains in-frame clones alone and is incomplete. The sample consists of roughly 250,000 clones, just over 90% of them appearing once. In terms of age and location, participants ranged from roughly 18 to 95 years and lived in about 25 US areas. Recovered status in Cohort 3 required two negative PCRs, clearance, or symptom resolution. This chain joins TRBV6-5 and TRBJ1-5; TRBD1 is a possible D gene (6 bases). This receptor was identified in a woman aged 18-29 years who had recovered from COVID-19. Sequenced material: PBMCs or T cells enriched from blood (not recorded which). The CDR3 region has the DNA TGTGCCAGCAGGGACAGCCCCAGAGCGCCCCAGCATTTT. This translates into CASRDSPRAPQHF.